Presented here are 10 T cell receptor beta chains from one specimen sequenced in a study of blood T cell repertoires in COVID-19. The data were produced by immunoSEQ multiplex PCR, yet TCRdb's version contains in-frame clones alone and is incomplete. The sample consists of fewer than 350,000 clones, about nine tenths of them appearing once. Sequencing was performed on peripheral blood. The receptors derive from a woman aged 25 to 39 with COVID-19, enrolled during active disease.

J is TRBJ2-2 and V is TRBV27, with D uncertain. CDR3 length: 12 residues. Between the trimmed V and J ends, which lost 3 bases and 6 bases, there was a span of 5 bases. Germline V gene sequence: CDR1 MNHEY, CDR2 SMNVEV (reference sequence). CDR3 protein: CASSLYPGELFF. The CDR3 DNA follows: TGTGCCAGCAGTTTGTATCCCGGGGAGCTGTTTTTT.

CDR3 nucleotide sequence: TGCACCAGCAGCCAAGATCGCCGGGACAGGCGGGCACTATTCGCCTATGGCTACACCTTC. Translation gives CTSSQDRRDRRALFAYGYTF. This chain links TRBV1 with TRBJ1-2; whether TRBD1, the table's D call, matches the DNA was not checked. TRBV1 is a documented pseudogene. This CDR3 has 20 amino acids.

CDR3: CSSFPGAGGITGELFF. The CDR3 DNA reads as TGCAGCTCTTTTCCCGGCGCAGGGGGCATCACCGGGGAGCTGTTTTTT. The chain recombines TRBV29-1 with TRBJ2-2; 8 bases line up with TRBD1. The V gene end was trimmed by 8 bases and the J gene end by 4 bases; junction bases not matched to a gene: 15. This CDR3 comprises 16 residues. From germline, CDR1 is SQVTM and CDR2 ANQGSEA.

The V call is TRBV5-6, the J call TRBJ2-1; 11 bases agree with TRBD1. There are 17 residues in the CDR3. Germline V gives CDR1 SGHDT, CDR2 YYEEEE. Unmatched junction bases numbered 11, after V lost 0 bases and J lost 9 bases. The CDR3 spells CASSLGPPGTGGGEQFF. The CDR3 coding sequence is TGTGCCAGCAGCTTGGGGCCCCCCGGGACAGGGGGGGGTGAGCAGTTCTTC.

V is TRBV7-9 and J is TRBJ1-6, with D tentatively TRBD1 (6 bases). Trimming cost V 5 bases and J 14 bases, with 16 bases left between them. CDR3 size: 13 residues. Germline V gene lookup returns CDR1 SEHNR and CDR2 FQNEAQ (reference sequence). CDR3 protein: CASSVRDTNSLHF. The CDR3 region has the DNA TGTGCCAGCAGCGTACGGGACACCAACTCCCTCCACTTT.

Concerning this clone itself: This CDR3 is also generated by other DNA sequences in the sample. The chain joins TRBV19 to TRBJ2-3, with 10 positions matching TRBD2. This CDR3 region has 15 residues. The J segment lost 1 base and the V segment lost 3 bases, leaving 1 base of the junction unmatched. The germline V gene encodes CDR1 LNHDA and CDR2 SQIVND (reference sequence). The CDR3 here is CASSILAGGTDTQYF. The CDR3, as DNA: TGTGCCAGTAGTATCCTAGCGGGGGGCACAGATACGCAGTATTTT. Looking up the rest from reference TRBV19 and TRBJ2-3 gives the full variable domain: DGGITQSPKYLFRKEGQNVTLSCEQNLNHDAMYWYRQDPGQGLRLIYYSQIVNDFQKGDIAEGYSVSREKKESFPLTVTSAQKNPTAFYLCASSILAGGTDTQYFGPGTRLTVL.

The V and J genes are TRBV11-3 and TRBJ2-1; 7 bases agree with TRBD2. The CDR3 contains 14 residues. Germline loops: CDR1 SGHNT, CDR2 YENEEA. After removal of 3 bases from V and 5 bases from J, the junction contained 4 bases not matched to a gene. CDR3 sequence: CASSLGLLNNEQFF. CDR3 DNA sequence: TGTGCCAGCAGCTTGGGACTACTGAACAATGAGCAGTTCTTC. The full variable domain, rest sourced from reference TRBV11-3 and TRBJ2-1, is EAGVVQSPRYKIIEKKQPVAFWCNPISGHNTLYWYLQNLGQGPELLIRYENEEAVDDSQLPKDRFSAERLKGVDSTLKIQPAELGDSAVYLCASSLGLLNNEQFFGPGTRLTVL.

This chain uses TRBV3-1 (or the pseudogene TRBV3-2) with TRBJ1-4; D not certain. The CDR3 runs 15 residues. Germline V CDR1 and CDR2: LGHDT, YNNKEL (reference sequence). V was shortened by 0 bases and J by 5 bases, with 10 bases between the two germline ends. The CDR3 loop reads CASSQEGRKNEKLFF. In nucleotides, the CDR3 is TGTGCCAGCAGCCAAGAAGGCAGGAAGAATGAAAAACTGTTTTTT.

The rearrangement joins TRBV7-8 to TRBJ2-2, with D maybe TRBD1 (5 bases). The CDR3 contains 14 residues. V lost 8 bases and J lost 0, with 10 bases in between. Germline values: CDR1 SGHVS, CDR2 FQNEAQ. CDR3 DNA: TGTGCCAGCCTGGGGCGAGCGAACACCGGGGAGCTGTTTTTT. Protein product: CASLGRANTGELFF.

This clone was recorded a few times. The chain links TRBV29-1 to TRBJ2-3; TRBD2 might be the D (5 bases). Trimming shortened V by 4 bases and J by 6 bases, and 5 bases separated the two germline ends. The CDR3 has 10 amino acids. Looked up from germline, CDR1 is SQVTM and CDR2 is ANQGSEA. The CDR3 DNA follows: TGCAGCGTTGGAGGGGATACGCAGTATTTT. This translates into CSVGGDTQYF.